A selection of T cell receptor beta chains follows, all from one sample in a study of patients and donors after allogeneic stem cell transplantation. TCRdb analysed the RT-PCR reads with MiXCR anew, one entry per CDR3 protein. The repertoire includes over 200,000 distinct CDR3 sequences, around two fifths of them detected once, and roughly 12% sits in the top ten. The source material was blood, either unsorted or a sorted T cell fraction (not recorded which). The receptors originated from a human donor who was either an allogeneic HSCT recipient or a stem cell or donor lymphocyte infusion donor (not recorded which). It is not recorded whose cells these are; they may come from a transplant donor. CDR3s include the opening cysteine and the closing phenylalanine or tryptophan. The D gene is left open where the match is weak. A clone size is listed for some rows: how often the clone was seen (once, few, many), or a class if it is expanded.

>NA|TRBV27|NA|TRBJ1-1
CASSLYRRRATEAFF
TGTGCCAGCAGTTTATACAGGAGGAGGGCCACTGAAGCTTTCTTT
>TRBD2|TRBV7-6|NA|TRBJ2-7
CASSLVNGGVREQYF
TGTGCCAGCAGCTTAGTTAATGGGGGGGTGCGGGAGCAGTACTTC
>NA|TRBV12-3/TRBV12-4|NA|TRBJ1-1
CASRRETEAFF
TGTGCCAGCAGAAGGGAGACTGAAGCTTTCTTT
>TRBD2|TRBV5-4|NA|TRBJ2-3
CASSANGGAMTDTQYF
TGTGCCAGCAGTGCGAACGGGGGGGCGATGACAGATACGCAGTATTTT
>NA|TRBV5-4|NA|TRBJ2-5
CASSLFNPSQETQYF
TGTGCCAGCAGCTTGTTTAACCCGTCACAAGAGACCCAGTACTTC
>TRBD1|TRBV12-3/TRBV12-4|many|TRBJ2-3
CASLTGRQNTQYF
TGTGCCAGCTTGACAGGGCGGCAAAATACGCAGTATTTT
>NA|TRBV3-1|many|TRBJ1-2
CASSQELYGYTF
TGTGCCAGCAGCCAAGAACTGTATGGCTACACCTTC
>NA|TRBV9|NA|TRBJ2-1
CASSVDLGLNNEQFF
TGTGCCAGCAGCGTAGATTTAGGGCTAAACAATGAGCAGTTCTTC
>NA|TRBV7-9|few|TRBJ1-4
CASSLDTNEKLFF
TGTGCCAGCAGCTTAGACACAAATGAAAAACTGTTTTTT
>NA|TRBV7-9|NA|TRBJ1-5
CASSLDRQPQHF
TGTGCCAGCAGCTTAGATCGTCAGCCCCAGCATTTT
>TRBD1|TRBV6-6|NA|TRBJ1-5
CASSYRRGRDQPQHF
TGTGCCAGCAGTTACAGGAGGGGGCGCGATCAGCCCCAGCATTTT
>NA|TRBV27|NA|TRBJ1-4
CASSWGGTNEKLFF
TGTGCCAGCAGTTGGGGGGGAACTAATGAAAAACTGTTTTTT
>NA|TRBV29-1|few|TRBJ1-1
CTITRGNTEAFF
TGCACCATCACCAGGGGGAACACTGAAGCTTTCTTT
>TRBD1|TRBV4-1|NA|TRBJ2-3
CASSQETGWGTDTQYF
TGCGCCAGCAGCCAAGAGACAGGGTGGGGCACAGATACGCAGTATTTT
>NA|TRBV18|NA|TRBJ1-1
CASSPPGTTEAFF
TGTGCCAGCTCCCCCCCGGGGACGACTGAAGCTTTCTTT
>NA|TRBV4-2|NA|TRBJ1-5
CASSQAREGGQPQHF
TGTGCCAGCAGCCAAGCCCGGGAGGGGGGACAGCCCCAGCATTTT
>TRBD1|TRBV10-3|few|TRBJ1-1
CAISEGTGTEAFF
TGTGCCATCAGTGAAGGGACAGGCACTGAAGCTTTCTTT
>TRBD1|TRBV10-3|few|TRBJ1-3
CAISYDRDGNTIYF
TGTGCCATCAGTTACGACAGGGATGGAAACACCATATATTTT
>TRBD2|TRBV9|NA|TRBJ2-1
CASSVQPGLAGLNEQFF
TGTGCCAGCAGCGTCCAACCGGGACTAGCGGGGCTCAATGAGCAGTTCTTC
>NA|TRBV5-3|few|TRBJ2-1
CARSLGGLSYNEQFF
TGTGCCAGAAGCTTGGGCGGTTTGTCCTACAATGAGCAGTTCTTC
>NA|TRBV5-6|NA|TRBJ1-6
CASSLAAPTNSPLHF
TGTGCCAGCAGCTTAGCCGCCCCGACTAATTCACCCCTCCACTTT
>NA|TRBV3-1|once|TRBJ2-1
CASSLPSRSYNEQFF
TGTGCCAGCAGCCTCCCGAGCCGCTCCTACAATGAGCAGTTCTTC
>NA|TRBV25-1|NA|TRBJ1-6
CASSDAGDSPLHF
TGTGCCAGCAGTGATGCAGGGGATTCACCCCTCCACTTT
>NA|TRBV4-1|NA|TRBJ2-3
CASSQDWDYREDTQYF
TGCGCCAGCAGCCAAGATTGGGATTACAGGGAGGATACGCAGTATTTT
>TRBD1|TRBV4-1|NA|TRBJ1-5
CASSHVGQGWQPQHF
TGCGCCAGCAGCCACGTAGGACAGGGGTGGCAGCCCCAGCATTTT
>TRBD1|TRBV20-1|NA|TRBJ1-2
CSAATGSGDGYTF
TGCAGTGCCGCGACAGGGTCGGGGGATGGCTACACCTTC
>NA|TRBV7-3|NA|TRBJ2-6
CASSSGSPGFSGANVLTF
TGTGCCAGCAGCTCAGGCTCCCCGGGTTTCTCTGGGGCCAACGTCCTGACTTTC
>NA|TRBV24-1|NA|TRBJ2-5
CATSDPGGHQETQYF
TGTGCCACCAGTGATCCCGGGGGACACCAAGAGACCCAGTACTTC
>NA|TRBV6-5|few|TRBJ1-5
CASKSRTSNQPQHF
TGTGCCAGCAAGAGCCGGACTAGCAATCAGCCCCAGCATTTT
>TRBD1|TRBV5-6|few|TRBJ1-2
CASSGRQGTGYTF
TGTGCCAGCAGCGGACGACAGGGTACTGGCTACACCTTC
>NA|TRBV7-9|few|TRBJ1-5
CASSLGGGINQPQHF
TGTGCCAGCAGCCTCGGTGGGGGGATAAATCAGCCCCAGCATTTT
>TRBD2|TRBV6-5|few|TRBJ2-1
CASRRLAGGRNNEQFF
TGTGCCAGCAGACGACTAGCGGGGGGGCGCAACAATGAGCAGTTCTTC
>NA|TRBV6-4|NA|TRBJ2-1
CASSLDPDSYNEQFF
TGTGCCAGCAGCCTCGACCCCGATTCCTACAATGAGCAGTTCTTC